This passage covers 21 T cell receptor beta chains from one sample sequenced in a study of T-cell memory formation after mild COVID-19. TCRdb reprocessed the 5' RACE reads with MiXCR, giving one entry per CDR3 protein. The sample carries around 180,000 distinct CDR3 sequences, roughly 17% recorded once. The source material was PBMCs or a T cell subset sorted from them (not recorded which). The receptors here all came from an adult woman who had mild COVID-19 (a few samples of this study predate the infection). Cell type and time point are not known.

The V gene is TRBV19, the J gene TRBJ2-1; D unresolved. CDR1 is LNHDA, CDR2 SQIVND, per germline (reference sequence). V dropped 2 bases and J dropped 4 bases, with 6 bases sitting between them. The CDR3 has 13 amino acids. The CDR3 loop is CASSIQKYNEQFF. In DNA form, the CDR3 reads TGTGCCAGTAGTATACAAAAATACAATGAGCAGTTCTTC.

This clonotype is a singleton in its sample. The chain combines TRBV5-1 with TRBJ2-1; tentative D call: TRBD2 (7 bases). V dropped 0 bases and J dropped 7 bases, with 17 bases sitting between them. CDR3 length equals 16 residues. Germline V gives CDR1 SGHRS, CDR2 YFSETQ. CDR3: CASSLVAGARWNEQFF. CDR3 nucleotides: TGCGCCAGCAGCTTGGTCGCGGGGGCCCGGTGGAATGAGCAGTTCTTC.

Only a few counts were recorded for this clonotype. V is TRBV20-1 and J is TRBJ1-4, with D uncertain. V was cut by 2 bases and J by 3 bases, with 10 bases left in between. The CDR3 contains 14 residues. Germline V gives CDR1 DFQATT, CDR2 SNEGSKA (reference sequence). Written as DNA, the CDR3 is TGCAGTGCTAGACCCGCCGGGGCTAATGAAAAACTGTTTTTT. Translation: CSARPAGANEKLFF.

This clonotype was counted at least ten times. The DNA of the CDR3 is TGTGCCAGCAGCCTAGGGACTAGCGGGAGTCGTGAGCAGTTCTTC. Its translation is CASSLGTSGSREQFF. The gene calls are TRBV4-2 and TRBJ2-1, with 14 nucleotides matching TRBD2. The V gene end was trimmed by 4 bases and the J gene end by 9 bases; junction bases not matched to a gene: 5. The CDR3 is 15 residues long. In germline, CDR1 is LGHNA, CDR2 YNFKEQ.

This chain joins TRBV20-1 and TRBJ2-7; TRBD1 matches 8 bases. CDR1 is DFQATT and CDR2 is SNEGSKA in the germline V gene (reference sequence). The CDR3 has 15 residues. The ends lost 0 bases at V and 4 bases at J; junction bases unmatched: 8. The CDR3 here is CSARDPSGQGYEQYF. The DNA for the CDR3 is TGCAGTGCTAGAGATCCCTCCGGACAGGGATACGAGCAGTACTTC.

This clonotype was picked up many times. CDR3 sequence (DNA): TGCAGTGCTAGTCGGAGGGGAGGCCGGGAGCTGTTTTTT. Residues: CSASRRGGRELFF. The V gene is TRBV20-1, the J gene TRBJ2-2, with D perhaps matching TRBD2 (6 bases). The V end lost 3 bases, the J end lost 9 bases, and 14 bases lay between the germline ends. The CDR3 runs to 13 residues. Germline V gene data show CDR1 as DFQATT and CDR2 as SNEGSKA (reference sequence).

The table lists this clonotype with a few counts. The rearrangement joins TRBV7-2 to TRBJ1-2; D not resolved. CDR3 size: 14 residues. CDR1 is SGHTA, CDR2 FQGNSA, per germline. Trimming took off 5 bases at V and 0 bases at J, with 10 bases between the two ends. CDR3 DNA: TGTGCCAGCAGCCCGGGAGCGGCTAACTATGGCTACACCTTC. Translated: CASSPGAANYGYTF.

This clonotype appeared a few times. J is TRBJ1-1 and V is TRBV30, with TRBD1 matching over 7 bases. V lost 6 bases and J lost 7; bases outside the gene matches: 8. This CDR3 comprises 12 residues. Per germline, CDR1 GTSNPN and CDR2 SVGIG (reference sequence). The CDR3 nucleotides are TGTGCCTGTCAGGGGGGAGTCGGTGAAGCTTTCTTT. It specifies CACQGGVGEAFF.

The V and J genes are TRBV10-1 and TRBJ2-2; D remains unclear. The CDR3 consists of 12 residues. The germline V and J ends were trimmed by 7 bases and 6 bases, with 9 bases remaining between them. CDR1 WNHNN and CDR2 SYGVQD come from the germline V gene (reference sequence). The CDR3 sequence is CASKGRAGELFF. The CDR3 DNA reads TGCGCCAGCAAAGGTCGGGCCGGGGAGCTGTTTTTT.

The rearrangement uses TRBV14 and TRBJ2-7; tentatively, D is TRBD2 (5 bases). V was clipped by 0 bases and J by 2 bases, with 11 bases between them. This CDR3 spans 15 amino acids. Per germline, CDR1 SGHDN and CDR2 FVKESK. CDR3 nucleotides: TGTGCCAGCAGCCAAGATTGGGCTAGCACCTACGAGCAGTACTTC. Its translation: CASSQDWASTYEQYF.

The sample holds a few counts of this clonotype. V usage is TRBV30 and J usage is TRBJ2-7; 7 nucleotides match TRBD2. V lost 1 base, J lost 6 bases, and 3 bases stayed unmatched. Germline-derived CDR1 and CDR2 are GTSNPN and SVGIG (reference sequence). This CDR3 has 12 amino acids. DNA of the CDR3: TGTGCCTGGAGTGACTGGACTAGCGAGCAGTACTTC. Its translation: CAWSDWTSEQYF.

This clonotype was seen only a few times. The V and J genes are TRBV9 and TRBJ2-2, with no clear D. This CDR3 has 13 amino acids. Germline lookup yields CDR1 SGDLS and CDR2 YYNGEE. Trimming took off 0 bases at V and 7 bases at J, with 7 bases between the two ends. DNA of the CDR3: TGTGCCAGCAGCGTAGTTCCTAGCGGGGAGCTGTTTTTT. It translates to CASSVVPSGELFF. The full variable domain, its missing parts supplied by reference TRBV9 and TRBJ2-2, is DSGVTQTPKHLITATGQRVTLRCSPRSGDLSVYWYQQSLDQGLQFLIQYYNGEERAKGNILERFSAQQFPDLHSELNLSSLELGDSALYFCASSVVPSGELFFGEGSRLTVL.

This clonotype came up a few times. In DNA, the CDR3 is TGTGCCAGCAGTGAACGTAGGGGGAGGACCGGGGAGCTGTTTTTT. As protein: CASSERRGRTGELFF. The chain links TRBV2 to TRBJ2-2; D is possibly TRBD1 or TRBD2 (6 bases each). CDR3 length equals 15 residues. Germline V lookup: CDR1 SNHLY, CDR2 FYNNEI. Trimming removed 2 bases at V and 5 bases at J, with 12 bases between.

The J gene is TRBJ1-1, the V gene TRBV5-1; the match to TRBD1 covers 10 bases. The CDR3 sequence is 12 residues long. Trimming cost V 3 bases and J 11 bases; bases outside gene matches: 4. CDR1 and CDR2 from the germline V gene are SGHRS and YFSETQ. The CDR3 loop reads CASSWDRGDAFF. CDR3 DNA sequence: TGCGCCAGCAGCTGGGACAGGGGCGACGCTTTCTTT.

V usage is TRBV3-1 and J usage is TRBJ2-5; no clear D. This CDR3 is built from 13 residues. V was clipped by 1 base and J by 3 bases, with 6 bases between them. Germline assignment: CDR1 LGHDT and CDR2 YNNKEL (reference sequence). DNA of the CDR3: TGTGCCAGCAGCCAAGCTCCTAAAGAGACCCAGTACTTC. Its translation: CASSQAPKETQYF.

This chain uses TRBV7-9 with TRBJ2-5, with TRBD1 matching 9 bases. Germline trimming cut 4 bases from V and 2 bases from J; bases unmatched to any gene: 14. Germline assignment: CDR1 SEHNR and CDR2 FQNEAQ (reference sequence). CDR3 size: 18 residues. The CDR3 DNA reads TGTGCCAGCAGCTGGGGAGTCACAGGGGGCTGGGGGCAAGAGACCCAGTACTTC. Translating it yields CASSWGVTGGWGQETQYF.

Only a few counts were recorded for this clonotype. CDR3 sequence (DNA): TGCGCCAGCAGCTTGGCTAGCGGGGATCAGCCCCAGCATTTT. Protein: CASSLASGDQPQHF. The chain recombines TRBV5-1 with TRBJ1-5; no firm D call. Per germline, CDR1 SGHRS and CDR2 YFSETQ. Trimming stripped 0 bases from V and 5 bases from J, with 9 bases between. The CDR3 spans 14 residues.

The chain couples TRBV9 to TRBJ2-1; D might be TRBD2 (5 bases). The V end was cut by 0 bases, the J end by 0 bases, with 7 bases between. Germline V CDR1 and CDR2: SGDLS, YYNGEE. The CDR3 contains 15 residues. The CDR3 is CASSVASNSYNEQFF. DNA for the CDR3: TGTGCCAGCAGCGTAGCTAGCAACTCCTACAATGAGCAGTTCTTC.

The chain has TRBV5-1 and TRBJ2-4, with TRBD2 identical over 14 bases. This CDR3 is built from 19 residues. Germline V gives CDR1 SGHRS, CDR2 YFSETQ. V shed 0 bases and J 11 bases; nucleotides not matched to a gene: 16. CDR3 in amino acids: CASSLATVDRLAGGALQYF. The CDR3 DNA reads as TGCGCCAGCAGCTTGGCAACCGTCGACAGACTAGCGGGAGGGGCTCTTCAGTACTTC.

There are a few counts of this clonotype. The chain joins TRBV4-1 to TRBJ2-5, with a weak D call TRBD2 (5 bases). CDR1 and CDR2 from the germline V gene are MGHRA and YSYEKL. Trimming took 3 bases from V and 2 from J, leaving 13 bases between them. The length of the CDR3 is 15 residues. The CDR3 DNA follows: TGCGCCAGCAGCCAGGGAGCGGCCCCTCAAGAGACCCAGTACTTC. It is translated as CASSQGAAPQETQYF.

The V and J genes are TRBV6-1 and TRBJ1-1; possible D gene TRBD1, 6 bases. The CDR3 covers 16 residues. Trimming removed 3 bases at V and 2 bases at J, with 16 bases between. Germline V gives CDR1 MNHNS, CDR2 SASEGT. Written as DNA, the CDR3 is TGTGCCAGCAGTGAGAATCTGGGGGCCGGAAACACTGAAGCTTTCTTT. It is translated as CASSENLGAGNTEAFF.